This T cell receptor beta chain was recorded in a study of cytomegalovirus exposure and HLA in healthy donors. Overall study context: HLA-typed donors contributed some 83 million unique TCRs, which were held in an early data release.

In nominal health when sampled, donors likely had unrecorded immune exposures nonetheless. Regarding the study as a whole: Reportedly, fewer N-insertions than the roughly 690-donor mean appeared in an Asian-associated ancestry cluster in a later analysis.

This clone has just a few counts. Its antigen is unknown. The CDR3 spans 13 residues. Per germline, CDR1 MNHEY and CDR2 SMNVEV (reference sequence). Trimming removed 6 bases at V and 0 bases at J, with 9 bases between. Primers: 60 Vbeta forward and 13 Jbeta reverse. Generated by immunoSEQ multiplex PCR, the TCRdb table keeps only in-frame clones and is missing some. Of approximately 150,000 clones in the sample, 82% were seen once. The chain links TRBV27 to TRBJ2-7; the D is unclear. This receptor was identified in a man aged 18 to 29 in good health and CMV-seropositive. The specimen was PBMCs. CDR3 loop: CASSPLSSYEQYF. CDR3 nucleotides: TGTGCCAGCAGCCCTCTAAGCTCCTACGAGCAGTACTTC.